Detailed here is one T cell receptor beta chain. Antigen unknown. The CDR3 contains 13 residues. Germline lookup yields CDR1 SGHRS and CDR2 YFSETQ. V lost 0 bases and J lost 5, with 5 bases in between. These data originate in a study of untreated major depressive disorder. General study results and limits: TRBV25-01 and TRBV02-01 followed the flow pattern without significance. Depressed patients' CD4+ T cells carried increased TRBV05-01 (Vbeta 5.1) usage versus control CD4+ T cells.

Each depressed patient was pairwise matched to a non-depressed control for sex, age, current smoking status and body mass index. Magnetic negative selection enriched CD4+ T cells from thawed PBMCs. The table came from immunoSEQ multiplex PCR; TCRdb's copy has only in-frame clones and leaves some out. Of 10,000 to 15,000 clones detected, over 80% appear once; the ten largest clones hold more than 1.5%. The V and J genes are TRBV5-1 and TRBJ1-4; D not certain. The clonotype originates from a woman younger than 45 with major depressive disorder. Sequenced material: CD4+ T cells from PBMCs. CDR3 amino acids: CASSLGPNEKLFF. DNA for the CDR3: TGCGCCAGCAGCTTGGGCCCCAATGAAAAACTGTTTTTT. Filled out from reference TRBV5-1 and TRBJ1-4, the complete variable domain reads KAGVTQTPRYLIKTRGQQVTLSCSPISGHRSVSWYQQTPGQGLQFLFEYFSETQRNKGNFPGRFSGRQFSNSRSEMNVSTLELGDSALYLCASSLGPNEKLFFGSGTQLSVL.